The sequence of this TCR beta chain was determined in a study of tumor and adjacent non-tumor tissue in lung cancer. In the study overall: Patients comprised about a dozen adenocarcinoma, a couple of squamous cell carcinoma and 1 small cell lung cancer. Findings and caveats of the study: Top 100 clones took a larger repertoire share in normal lung.

V was cut by 11 bases and J by 3 bases, with 17 bases left in between. This CDR3 is built from 14 residues. This sample's RNA came from whole unsorted tissue. This non-tumor lung sample came from over 3 cm beyond the tumor edge. TCRbeta libraries were built with three rounds of nested PCR, modified from ARM-PCR. MiXCR, run by TCRdb on the multiplex PCR reads, gives a single entry per CDR3 protein. This sample has 90,000 to 100,000 distinct CDR3 sequences, with about 80% found just once. This clonotype was found a few times. Antigen: not known. The source is a man between 60 and 70 years old with small cell lung cancer. The specimen sequenced was distant non-tumor lung tissue. The rearrangement joins TRBV12-3 or TRBV12-4 to TRBJ2-1; D possibly uses TRBD1 or TRBD2 (5 bases each). CDR3 sequence (DNA): TGTGCCGGCAACCAGAGGGGCGGCTACAATGAGCAGTTCTTC. Translation: CAGNQRGGYNEQFF.